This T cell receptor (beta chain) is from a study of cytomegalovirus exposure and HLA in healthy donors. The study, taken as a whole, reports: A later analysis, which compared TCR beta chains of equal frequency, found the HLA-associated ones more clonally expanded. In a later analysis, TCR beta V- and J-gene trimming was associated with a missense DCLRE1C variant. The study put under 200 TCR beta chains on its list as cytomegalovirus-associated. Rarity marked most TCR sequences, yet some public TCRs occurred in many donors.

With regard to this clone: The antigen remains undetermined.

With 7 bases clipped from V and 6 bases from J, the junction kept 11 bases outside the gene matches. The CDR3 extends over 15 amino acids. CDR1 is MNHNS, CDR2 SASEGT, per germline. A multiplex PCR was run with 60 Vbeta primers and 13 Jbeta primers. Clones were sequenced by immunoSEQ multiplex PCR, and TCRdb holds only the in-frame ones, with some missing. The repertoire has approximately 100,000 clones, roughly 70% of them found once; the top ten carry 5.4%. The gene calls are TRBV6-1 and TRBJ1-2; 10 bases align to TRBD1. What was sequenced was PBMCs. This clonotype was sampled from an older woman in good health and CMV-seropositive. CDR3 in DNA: TGTGCCAGCAAGATCACCGGGACAGGGGTCGATGGCTACACCTTC. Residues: CASKITGTGVDGYTF.